The rows below give T cell receptor beta chains drawn from one sample of a study of read filtering for tumor transcriptome and immune sequencing. A single record per CDR3 protein comes from TCRdb applying MiXCR to the reads. The sample yields roughly 130,000 distinct CDR3 sequences, roughly 13% seen once. Sequences were obtained from a population of CD138-negative cells sorted from bone marrow. All receptors come from a donor at least 40 years old with multiple myeloma. CDR3s include the opening cysteine and the closing phenylalanine or tryptophan. Each record gives: CDR3 protein, CDR3 DNA, J gene, V gene, clone size, D gene. The D gene is left open where the match is weak. The size entry is marked missing in some rows and otherwise reads once, few, many or a size class.

CDR3aa: CASSATGFGANVLTF; CDR3nt: TGTGCCAGCAGTGCCACAGGGTTCGGGGCCAACGTCCTGACTTTC; j_gene: TRBJ2-6; v_gene: TRBV12-3/TRBV12-4; abundance: many; d_gene: .
CDR3aa: CASSQGPGGNQPQHF; CDR3nt: TGTGCCAGCAGCCAGGGGCCAGGGGGCAATCAGCCCCAGCATTTT; j_gene: TRBJ1-5; v_gene: TRBV28; abundance: many; d_gene: .
CDR3aa: CASSLGDPYEQYF; CDR3nt: TGTGCCAGCAGTTTAGGGGACCCTTACGAGCAGTACTTC; j_gene: TRBJ2-7; v_gene: TRBV28; abundance: many; d_gene: .
CDR3aa: CASSSGAFYNSPLHF; CDR3nt: TGCGCCAGCAGCTCAGGGGCTTTCTATAATTCACCCCTCCACTTT; j_gene: TRBJ1-6; v_gene: TRBV5-1; abundance: many; d_gene: .
CDR3aa: CASSSFGGGQGDTQYF; CDR3nt: TGCGCCAGCAGCTCCTTTGGCGGGGGCCAAGGAGATACGCAGTATTTT; j_gene: TRBJ2-3; v_gene: TRBV5-1; abundance: many; d_gene: .
CDR3aa: CASSPRLSQAVHTEAFF; CDR3nt: TGCGCCAGCTCACCAAGACTGTCACAGGCGGTGCACACTGAAGCTTTCTTT; j_gene: TRBJ1-1; v_gene: TRBV18; abundance: .; d_gene: .
CDR3aa: CGRQGTYNEQFF; CDR3nt: TGCGGCCGACAGGGGACCTACAATGAGCAGTTCTTC; j_gene: TRBJ2-1; v_gene: TRBV20-1; abundance: few; d_gene: TRBD1
CDR3aa: CSAPRLRVSYNEQFF; CDR3nt: TGCAGTGCTCCACGGCTGAGAGTCTCCTACAATGAGCAGTTCTTC; j_gene: TRBJ2-1; v_gene: TRBV20-1; abundance: many; d_gene: .
CDR3aa: CSATNPSGRDTGELFF; CDR3nt: TGCAGTGCTACCAACCCTAGCGGGAGAGATACCGGGGAGCTGTTTTTT; j_gene: TRBJ2-2; v_gene: TRBV20-1; abundance: many; d_gene: TRBD2
CDR3aa: CASSYYRVEETQYF; CDR3nt: TGTGCCAGCAGCTATTACAGGGTTGAAGAGACCCAGTACTTC; j_gene: TRBJ2-5; v_gene: TRBV7-2; abundance: many; d_gene: .
CDR3aa: CSARGEGGGVMGTDTQYF; CDR3nt: TGCAGTGCTAGAGGTGAGGGCGGGGGGGTGATGGGAACAGATACGCAGTATTTT; j_gene: TRBJ2-3; v_gene: TRBV20-1; abundance: few; d_gene: TRBD2
CDR3aa: CSARDGPAREAWGDTQYF; CDR3nt: TGCAGTGCTAGAGATGGGCCGGCGCGGGAGGCCTGGGGGGATACGCAGTATTTT; j_gene: TRBJ2-3; v_gene: TRBV20-1; abundance: many; d_gene: TRBD2
CDR3aa: CASSPLSGQGLYEQYF; CDR3nt: TGTGCCAGCTCACCACTGTCGGGACAGGGGCTTTACGAGCAGTACTTC; j_gene: TRBJ2-7; v_gene: TRBV18; abundance: many; d_gene: TRBD1
CDR3aa: CSGSSGRVDEQFF; CDR3nt: TGCAGCGGATCTAGCGGGAGAGTCGATGAGCAGTTCTTC; j_gene: TRBJ2-1; v_gene: TRBV29-1; abundance: many; d_gene: TRBD2
CDR3aa: CASNPGTGGTEALF; CDR3nt: TGTGCCAGCAACCCCGGGACAGGAGGAACTGAAGCTCTCTTT; j_gene: TRBJ1-1; v_gene: TRBV11-2; abundance: many; d_gene: TRBD1
CDR3aa: CSVAQNLNEKLFF; CDR3nt: TGCAGCGTTGCTCAGAACCTTAATGAAAAACTGTTTTTT; j_gene: TRBJ1-4; v_gene: TRBV29-1; abundance: many; d_gene: .
CDR3aa: CASSQEKTANRQFF; CDR3nt: TGCGCCAGCAGCCAAGAGAAGACCGCGAATCGGCAGTTCTTC; j_gene: TRBJ2-1; v_gene: TRBV4-1; abundance: many; d_gene: .
CDR3aa: CSARRLAGGGGELFF; CDR3nt: TGCAGTGCTAGAAGACTAGCGGGAGGTGGCGGGGAGCTGTTTTTT; j_gene: TRBJ2-2; v_gene: TRBV20-1; abundance: many; d_gene: TRBD2
CDR3aa: CASSLGDRSSYNEQFF; CDR3nt: TGCGCCAGCAGCTTAGGGGACAGGAGCTCCTACAATGAGCAGTTCTTC; j_gene: TRBJ2-1; v_gene: TRBV5-1; abundance: many; d_gene: TRBD1
CDR3aa: CASSDPGGQPQHF; CDR3nt: TGTGCCAGCAGCGATCCAGGGGGTCAGCCCCAGCATTTT; j_gene: TRBJ1-5; v_gene: TRBV12-3/TRBV12-4; abundance: many; d_gene: TRBD1
CDR3aa: CASSLGVSGSYNEQFF; CDR3nt: TGCGCCAGCAGCTTGGGGGTTAGCGGGAGCTACAATGAGCAGTTCTTC; j_gene: TRBJ2-1; v_gene: TRBV5-1; abundance: many; d_gene: TRBD2
CDR3aa: CSALTDYGYTF; CDR3nt: TGCAGTGCTTTGACAGACTATGGCTACACCTTC; j_gene: TRBJ1-2; v_gene: TRBV20-1; abundance: many; d_gene: .
CDR3aa: CSARGTVEGSPLHF; CDR3nt: TGCAGTGCTAGAGGGACAGTCGAAGGGTCACCCCTCCACTTT; j_gene: TRBJ1-6; v_gene: TRBV20-1; abundance: few; d_gene: .
CDR3aa: CASSTEGGRQPQHF; CDR3nt: TGTGCCAGCAGTACAGAGGGGGGTCGGCAGCCCCAGCATTTT; j_gene: TRBJ1-5; v_gene: TRBV6-4; abundance: .; d_gene: .
CDR3aa: CASSPPPRRILAKNIQYF; CDR3nt: TGTGCCAGCTCACCACCCCCCAGGAGGATCCTAGCCAAAAACATTCAGTACTTC; j_gene: TRBJ2-4; v_gene: TRBV18; abundance: many; d_gene: .
CDR3aa: CSVGAGGKQPQHF; CDR3nt: TGCAGCGTTGGGGCCGGGGGCAAGCAGCCCCAGCATTTT; j_gene: TRBJ1-5; v_gene: TRBV29-1; abundance: .; d_gene: .
CDR3aa: CASSFGTTEGPQYF; CDR3nt: TGTGCCAGCAGTTTTGGCACCACGGAGGGACCCCAGTACTTC; j_gene: TRBJ2-5; v_gene: TRBV12-3/TRBV12-4; abundance: many; d_gene: .
CDR3aa: CASSGSSGANVLTF; CDR3nt: TGTGCCAGCAGCGGTAGCTCTGGGGCCAACGTCCTGACTTTC; j_gene: TRBJ2-6; v_gene: TRBV12-3/TRBV12-4; abundance: many; d_gene: .
CDR3aa: CASSQATGFFPAGGYTGELFF; CDR3nt: TGTGCCAGCAGCCAAGCTACAGGGTTTTTCCCAGCGGGGGGGTACACCGGGGAGCTGTTTTTT; j_gene: TRBJ2-2; v_gene: TRBV14; abundance: many; d_gene: TRBD2
CDR3aa: CASSLAGEPAKNIQYF; CDR3nt: TGTGCCAGCAGCCTTGCGGGCGAACCAGCCAAAAACATTCAGTACTTC; j_gene: TRBJ2-4; v_gene: TRBV12-3/TRBV12-4; abundance: many; d_gene: .
CDR3aa: CSAIEQASSYNEQFF; CDR3nt: TGCAGTGCTATAGAACAGGCAAGCTCCTACAATGAGCAGTTCTTC; j_gene: TRBJ2-1; v_gene: TRBV20-1; abundance: large; d_gene: .
CDR3aa: CASSLVAGGLDEQFF; CDR3nt: TGCGCCAGCAGCTTGGTAGCGGGGGGACTGGATGAGCAGTTCTTC; j_gene: TRBJ2-1; v_gene: TRBV5-1; abundance: many; d_gene: TRBD2
CDR3aa: CASSRRTGYNEQFF; CDR3nt: TGTGCCAGCAGCCGGAGGACAGGTTACAATGAGCAGTTCTTC; j_gene: TRBJ2-1; v_gene: TRBV14; abundance: many; d_gene: TRBD1
CDR3aa: CSAIGTGGGKTQYF; CDR3nt: TGCAGTGCTATAGGGACAGGCGGCGGAAAGACCCAGTACTTC; j_gene: TRBJ2-5; v_gene: TRBV20-1; abundance: many; d_gene: TRBD1
CDR3aa: CASSDASGGTGELFF; CDR3nt: TGTGCCAGCAGTGACGCGTCTGGTGGAACCGGGGAGCTGTTTTTT; j_gene: TRBJ2-2; v_gene: TRBV2; abundance: many; d_gene: .
CDR3aa: CASSPRSSDEQYF; CDR3nt: TGTGCCAGCTCACCAAGGTCGTCTGACGAGCAGTACTTC; j_gene: TRBJ2-7; v_gene: TRBV18; abundance: many; d_gene: .
CDR3aa: CASSPTRNTEAFF; CDR3nt: TGTGCCAGCAGCCCTACACGGAACACTGAAGCTTTCTTT; j_gene: TRBJ1-1; v_gene: TRBV7-8; abundance: many; d_gene: .
CDR3aa: CAWKAGAYNEQFF; CDR3nt: TGTGCCTGGAAGGCGGGGGCCTACAATGAGCAGTTCTTC; j_gene: TRBJ2-1; v_gene: TRBV30; abundance: many; d_gene: TRBD2
CDR3aa: CASSLIHRDLEALF; CDR3nt: TGTGCCAGCAGCTTAATCCACAGAGACCTTGAAGCTCTCTTT; j_gene: TRBJ1-1; v_gene: TRBV7-9; abundance: .; d_gene: .
CDR3aa: CSARDRTERGSYNEQFF; CDR3nt: TGCAGTGCTAGAGATCGGACGGAACGGGGCTCCTACAATGAGCAGTTCTTC; j_gene: TRBJ2-1; v_gene: TRBV20-1; abundance: many; d_gene: .
CDR3aa: CASSVYNSPLHF; CDR3nt: TGTGCCAGCAGTGTTTACAATTCACCCCTCCACTTT; j_gene: TRBJ1-6; v_gene: TRBV2; abundance: many; d_gene: .
CDR3aa: CSVDAGVGIQYF; CDR3nt: TGCAGCGTTGACGCGGGGGTCGGCATTCAGTACTTC; j_gene: TRBJ2-4; v_gene: TRBV29-1; abundance: many; d_gene: TRBD2
CDR3aa: CSAREWDKYAGELFF; CDR3nt: TGCAGTGCTAGAGAGTGGGACAAGTACGCCGGGGAGCTGTTTTTT; j_gene: TRBJ2-2; v_gene: TRBV20-1; abundance: few; d_gene: .
CDR3aa: CASSQDEGSEASF; CDR3nt: TGCGCCAGCAGCCAAGATGAGGGTTCTGAAGCTTCCTTT; j_gene: TRBJ1-1; v_gene: TRBV4-1; abundance: few; d_gene: .
CDR3aa: CASSLAMDQPQHF; CDR3nt: TGCGCCAGCAGCTTGGCGATGGATCAGCCCCAGCATTTT; j_gene: TRBJ1-5; v_gene: TRBV5-1; abundance: .; d_gene: .
CDR3aa: CATRASFVSGPSTDTQYF; CDR3nt: TGTGCCACCAGAGCCTCTTTTGTGAGCGGTCCTAGCACAGATACGCAGTATTTT; j_gene: TRBJ2-3; v_gene: TRBV15; abundance: few; d_gene: .
CDR3aa: CSAKREISGPSDTQYF; CDR3nt: TGCAGTGCTAAGAGGGAGATTAGCGGACCGTCAGATACGCAGTATTTT; j_gene: TRBJ2-3; v_gene: TRBV20-1; abundance: once; d_gene: .
CDR3aa: CASSSETGSGNTIYF; CDR3nt: TGTGCCAGCAGCTCAGAAACAGGGTCTGGAAACACCATATATTTT; j_gene: TRBJ1-3; v_gene: TRBV7-2; abundance: few; d_gene: .
CDR3aa: CASSLGLAATDTQYF; CDR3nt: TGCGCCAGCAGCCTCGGACTAGCGGCTACAGATACGCAGTATTTT; j_gene: TRBJ2-3; v_gene: TRBV4-1; abundance: many; d_gene: TRBD2